This T cell receptor (beta chain) was captured by sequencing in a study of blood T cell repertoires in COVID-19. Clones were sequenced by immunoSEQ multiplex PCR, and TCRdb holds only the in-frame ones, with some missing. Among around 450,000 clones, roughly 89% were seen once, and the ten largest hold about 4.5%. Deletions cut 2 bases from V and 3 bases from J, with 14 bases between. The CDR3 consists of 15 residues. Germline V CDR1 and CDR2: MNHEY, SMNVEV (reference sequence). Material: peripheral blood. This TCR was recovered from a woman between 25 and 40 years old with acute or convalescent COVID-19. The chain employs TRBV27 and TRBJ2-7; tentative D call: TRBD2 (6 bases). For the CDR3, the DNA is TGTGCCAGCAGTTTAAGGGCGGGGAGCTACTACGAGCAGTACTTC. It is translated as CASSLRAGSYYEQYF.